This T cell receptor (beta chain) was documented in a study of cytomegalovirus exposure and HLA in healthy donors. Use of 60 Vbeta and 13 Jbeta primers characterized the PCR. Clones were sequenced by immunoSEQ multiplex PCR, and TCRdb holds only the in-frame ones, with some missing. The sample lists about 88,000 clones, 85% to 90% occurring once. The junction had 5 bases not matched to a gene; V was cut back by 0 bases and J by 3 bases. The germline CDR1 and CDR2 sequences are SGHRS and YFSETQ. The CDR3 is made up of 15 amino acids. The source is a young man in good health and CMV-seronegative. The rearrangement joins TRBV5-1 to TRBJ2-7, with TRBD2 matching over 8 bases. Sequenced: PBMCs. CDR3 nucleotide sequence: TGCGCCAGCAGCTTGGGTAGCGGGATCGTCTACGAGCAGTACTTC. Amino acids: CASSLGSGIVYEQYF.